This is a list of T cell receptor beta chains from one sample in a study of T cells in Graves' hyperthyroidism and ophthalmopathy. MiXCR, applied by TCRdb to the multiplex PCR reads, yields one record per CDR3 protein. The top ten hold roughly 30% of the sample, which has hundreds of thousands of distinct CDR3 sequences, 35% seen once. Source material: blood. The receptors derive from a woman between 35 and 50 years old with Graves' hyperthyroidism. Both conserved end residues are part of each CDR3. Fields, in order: clone size, V gene, J gene, D gene, CDR3 protein, CDR3 DNA. D genes are given only for firm matches. Where a row states a size, it is once, few, many or the class of an expanded clone; other rows omit it.

.	TRBV6-1	TRBJ1-6	.	CASKGTASSYNSPLHF	TGTGCCAGCAAGGGGACCGCTAGCTCCTATAATTCACCCCTCCACTTT
once	TRBV3-1	TRBJ2-2	.	CASSQENNAGELFF	TGTGCCAGCAGCCAAGAGAACAATGCCGGGGAGCTGTTTTTT
.	TRBV20-1	TRBJ1-2	.	CSARDPRTTINYGYTF	TGCAGTGCTAGAGATCCTCGGACAACTATTAACTATGGCTACACCTTC
.	TRBV20-1	TRBJ1-5	.	CSARGFTLHGSGQPQHF	TGCAGTGCTAGAGGTTTTACCCTACATGGGTCAGGACAGCCCCAGCATTTT
few	TRBV15	TRBJ2-2	TRBD1	CATSRDSGVLDRDLTGELFF	TGTGCCACCAGCAGAGATAGTGGGGTATTAGACAGGGATCTCACCGGGGAGCTGTTTTTT
few	TRBV6-5	TRBJ2-2	TRBD1	CASSYDRGNTGELFF	TGTGCCAGCAGTTACGACAGGGGTAACACCGGGGAGCTGTTTTTT
many	TRBV7-9	TRBJ2-7	.	CASSPIYEQYF	TGTGCCAGCAGCCCGATCTACGAGCAGTACTTC
.	TRBV13	TRBJ2-5	.	CASSLFHVSEETQYF	TGTGCCAGCAGCTTATTTCACGTCTCTGAAGAGACCCAGTACTTC
.	TRBV20-1	TRBJ2-7	TRBD2	CSARDTLAGLYEQYF	TGCAGTGCTAGAGATACGCTAGCGGGGCTCTACGAGCAGTACTTC
many	TRBV29-1	TRBJ1-1	.	CSVRVLGTEAFF	TGCAGCGTACGTGTTCTGGGGACTGAAGCTTTCTTT
.	TRBV11-2	TRBJ2-5	.	CASSLVEGFGSQYF	TGTGCCAGCAGCTTAGTTGAAGGGTTTGGGTCCCAGTACTTC
.	TRBV7-9	TRBJ1-4	.	CASSFKVAGNEKLFF	TGTGCCAGCAGCTTTAAGGTCGCGGGTAATGAAAAACTGTTTTTT
.	TRBV6-1	TRBJ2-2	TRBD1	CASRREDRDGELFF	TGTGCCAGCAGAAGAGAGGACAGGGACGGGGAGCTGTTTTTT
many	TRBV7-9	TRBJ1-6	.	CASSLQTNASPLHF	TGTGCCAGCAGCTTACAGACCAACGCCTCACCCCTCCACTTT
many	TRBV20-1	TRBJ2-7	TRBD2	CSARLSGNYEQYF	TGCAGTGCAAGACTTAGCGGGAACTACGAGCAGTACTTC
few	TRBV7-9	TRBJ1-2	.	CASTDSRGYTF	TGTGCCAGCACCGACTCCCGAGGCTACACCTTC
.	TRBV2	TRBJ2-3	.	CASRAEGADTQYF	TGTGCCAGCAGAGCCGAAGGAGCGGATACGCAGTATTTT
.	TRBV27	TRBJ1-5	.	CASSPIGNQPQHF	TGTGCCAGCAGTCCGATCGGTAATCAGCCCCAGCATTTT
many	TRBV19	TRBJ1-5	TRBD1	CASSSSDRVSQPQHF	TGTGCCAGTAGTTCCTCGGACAGGGTTAGTCAGCCCCAGCATTTT
.	TRBV19	TRBJ1-5	.	CASSLYGGSNQPQHF	TGTGCCAGTAGTTTATATGGGGGTAGCAATCAGCCCCAGCATTTT
.	TRBV4-3	TRBJ1-2	.	CASSPGVVGGYTF	TGCGCCAGCAGCCCCGGTGTGGTTGGGGGCTACACCTTC
many	TRBV25-1	TRBJ1-2	TRBD1	CASRNEGQVGNYGYTF	TGTGCCAGCAGGAATGAGGGACAGGTCGGAAACTATGGCTACACCTTC
.	TRBV10-3	TRBJ2-2	.	CASSYEQRNTGELFF	TGTGCCAGCAGTTACGAACAGAGGAACACCGGGGAGCTGTTTTTT
.	TRBV28	TRBJ1-5	TRBD1	CASRDRGPHQPQHF	TGTGCCAGCAGGGACAGGGGGCCCCATCAGCCCCAGCATTTT
.	TRBV20-1	TRBJ1-2	.	CSYSSRGSSGYTF	TGCAGTTACTCGTCTCGGGGATCGAGCGGCTACACCTTC
once	TRBV20-1	TRBJ2-1	.	CSATRGGRDAYNEQFF	TGCAGTGCTACCAGGGGAGGGAGGGACGCCTACAATGAGCAGTTCTTC
.	TRBV11-2	TRBJ2-5	TRBD2	CASSFFGGGFQETQYF	TGTGCCAGCAGCTTCTTCGGGGGGGGATTTCAGGAGACCCAGTACTTC
.	TRBV2	TRBJ1-5	TRBD1	CASNIPGQGKNQPQHF	TGTGCCAGCAATATACCGGGACAGGGCAAGAATCAGCCCCAGCATTTT
few	TRBV20-1	TRBJ2-2	.	CSASGSRGAGELFF	TGCAGTGCTAGCGGCTCTCGAGGGGCCGGGGAGCTGTTTTTT
.	TRBV24-1	TRBJ2-3	TRBD2	CATSDFGLAGGPQYF	TGTGCCACCAGTGACTTCGGACTAGCGGGGGGTCCGCAGTATTTT
.	TRBV6-5	TRBJ1-1	.	CATRSWTVNTEAFF	TGTGCCACTCGTAGCTGGACAGTGAACACTGAAGCTTTCTTT
many	TRBV7-2	TRBJ1-2	TRBD1	CASSLGRGGQGYGYTF	TGTGCCAGCAGCTTAGGGAGGGGAGGACAGGGATATGGCTACACCTTC
many	TRBV19	TRBJ1-5	TRBD1	CASRSADRGGYQPQHF	TGTGCCAGTAGATCAGCGGACAGGGGTGGGTATCAGCCCCAGCATTTT